This passage covers 18 T cell receptor beta chains from one sample sequenced in a study of regulatory T cells in long-lasting Graves disease. The time point was: newly diagnosed GD, antithyroid drugs for less than 3 months. Extracted RNA from PBMCs served as the source of the TCR library. Libraries of TCR beta came from iRepertoire HTBI primers plus Arm-PCR of CDR3 regions. TCRdb reprocessed the multiplex PCR reads via MiXCR and lists one record per CDR3 protein. The table has 350,000 to 550,000 distinct CDR3 sequences, roughly 15% seen once. The same sample was also studied in work on T cells in Graves' hyperthyroidism and ophthalmopathy.

Sample: peripheral blood mononuclear cells (PBMCs), taken at new diagnosis, from a patient treated with antithyroid drugs. The receptor source for this set is a woman under 30 with Graves disease.

This clonotype was recorded at least ten times. The chain joins TRBV7-8 to TRBJ1-2; no definite D call. The V gene's germline CDR1 is SGHVS and CDR2 FQNEAQ. Trimming pared 3 bases from V and 2 bases from J, leaving 7 bases between. The CDR3 has 13 residues. CDR3 region: CASSFNRNYGYTF. CDR3 in DNA: TGTGCCAGCAGCTTTAACAGAAACTATGGCTACACCTTC.

The sample holds a few counts of this clonotype. The CDR3 region has the DNA TGTGCCAGCAGCCAAGAAGGGCCATTTAATTGGGGCTCCTATAATTCACCCCTCCACTTT. Amino acid sequence: CASSQEGPFNWGSYNSPLHF. This sequence joins TRBV4-2 and TRBJ1-6, with no clear D. The germline CDR1 and CDR2 sequences are LGHNA and YNFKEQ. V lost 0 bases and J lost 0, with 18 bases in between. The CDR3 runs to 20 residues.

The chain couples TRBV19 to TRBJ2-5, with 8 bases aligning to TRBD1. Germline loops: CDR1 LNHDA, CDR2 SQIVND (reference sequence). The trim removed 4 bases at V and 2 bases at J, leaving 6 bases unmatched. This CDR3 comprises 15 residues. The CDR3 DNA reads as TGTGCCAGTAGTAACCCGGGACAGGTTCAAGAGACCCAGTACTTC. Protein sequence: CASSNPGQVQETQYF.

This rearrangement joins TRBV11-2 to TRBJ2-5; TRBD2 aligns across 7 bases. This CDR3 is 16 amino acids long. Germline loops: CDR1 SGHAT, CDR2 FQNNGV. V shed 0 bases, J shed 2 bases, and the junction held 6 bases outside the gene matches. The CDR3 protein is CASSLDLGGGQETQYF. Written as DNA, the CDR3 is TGTGCCAGCAGCTTAGATTTGGGCGGGGGTCAAGAGACCCAGTACTTC.

Concerning this clonotype: The germline gene is not matched at one end of the junction; a read error may be the cause. The rearrangement joins TRBV12-3 or TRBV12-4 to TRBJ2-3; D is perhaps TRBD1 (6 bases). The CDR3 covers 13 residues. The CDR3 sequence: CASSLAGGDAQYF. The DNA for the CDR3 is TGTGCCAGCAGTTTAGCAGGGGGAGATGCGCAGTATTTT.

This chain links TRBV7-9 with TRBJ2-1; 15 nucleotides line up with TRBD2. Trimming cost V 5 bases and J 8 bases; bases outside gene matches: 13. CDR1 and CDR2 from the germline V gene are SEHNR and FQNEAQ (reference sequence). The CDR3 extends over 18 amino acids. CDR3 DNA sequence: TGTGCCAGCAGCCCCCCCCCCATCAGGACTAGCGGGAGGGATGAGCAGTTCTTC. Residues: CASSPPPIRTSGRDEQFF.

This clonotype has ten or more counts. The J gene is TRBJ2-7, the V gene TRBV7-9; D possibly corresponds to TRBD1 (6 bases). Germline V lookup: CDR1 SEHNR, CDR2 FQNEAQ (reference sequence). Trimming shortened V by 5 bases and J by 0 bases, and 17 bases separated the two germline ends. The CDR3 loop spans 16 amino acids. CDR3 nucleotide sequence: TGTGCCAGCAGCCGAACCGGGACAAGGAGCTCCTACGAGCAGTACTTC. Translation: CASSRTGTRSSYEQYF. Full variable domain (rest looked up from reference TRBV7-9 and TRBJ2-7): DTGVSQNPRHKITKRGQNVTFRCDPISEHNRLYWYRQTLGQGPEFLTYFQNEAQLEKSRLLSDRFSAERPKGSFSTLEIQRTEQGDSAMYLCASSRTGTRSSYEQYFGPGTRLTVT.

The chain couples TRBV6-2 or TRBV6-3 to TRBJ2-3; 7 bases fit TRBD1. CDR1 MNHEY and CDR2 SVGEGT come from the germline V gene. The CDR3 extends over 16 amino acids. The V segment lost 4 bases and the J segment 2 bases; nucleotides outside the gene matches: 9. CDR3 DNA: TGTGCCAGCAGTTTCATTCCGGGACAGTCCACAGATACGCAGTATTTT. Amino acid sequence: CASSFIPGQSTDTQYF.

This clonotype was picked up many times. V is TRBV20-1 and J is TRBJ2-1; no clear D gene. Deletions cut 0 bases from V and 3 bases from J, with 6 bases between. CDR1 and CDR2 (germline): DFQATT, SNEGSKA (reference sequence). The CDR3 sequence is 13 residues long. This CDR3 reads CSAREGSYNEQFF. The DNA for the CDR3 is TGCAGTGCTAGAGAGGGCAGCTACAATGAGCAGTTCTTC.

The chain joins TRBV27 to TRBJ2-1, with D uncertain. The CDR3 length is 12 residues. The ends were cut back, 4 bases at V and 7 bases at J, with 8 bases in the middle. Germline V gene data show CDR1 as MNHEY and CDR2 as SMNVEV (reference sequence). The CDR3 DNA sequence: TGTGCCAGCAGTTCTGCCCGAAATGAGCAGTTCTTC. Translating gives CASSSARNEQFF.

This clonotype has a count of ten or more. This chain connects TRBV19 to TRBJ1-1; D might be TRBD1 (5 bases). The CDR3 spans 15 residues. V was shortened by 5 bases and J by 3 bases, with 16 bases between the two germline ends. Germline CDR1 reads LNHDA; CDR2 reads SQIVND (reference sequence). The CDR3 nucleotides read TGTGCCAGTAGTCTCCAGGGCCAAGATCACACTGAAGCTTTCTTT. It specifies CASSLQGQDHTEAFF.

This clonotype occurred a few times. This CDR3 is CASSPREGGLAGSSYEQYF. CDR3 nucleotides: TGTGCCAGCTCACCTCGAGAGGGGGGACTAGCGGGCAGCTCCTACGAGCAGTACTTC. The rearrangement links TRBV18 to TRBJ2-7; 12 nucleotides agree with TRBD2. Trimming removed 3 bases from V and 0 bases from J; junction bases left unmatched: 12. Germline V CDR1 and CDR2: KGHSH, LQKENI. This CDR3 has 19 residues.

The CDR3 region has the DNA TGTGCCAGCCAAGGGGAACTCCTTAGCACAGATACGCAGTATTTT. Translating it yields CASQGELLSTDTQYF. J is TRBJ2-3 and V is TRBV2, with TRBD1 as a possible D gene (5 bases). Deletions cut 8 bases from V and 0 bases from J, with 15 bases between. CDR3 size: 15 residues. The germline V gene has CDR1 SNHLY and CDR2 FYNNEI.

This clonotype was seen ten or more times. This rearrangement joins TRBV11-2 to TRBJ2-3; weak D call: TRBD2 (6 bases). Germline V lookup: CDR1 SGHAT, CDR2 FQNNGV. The CDR3 consists of 14 residues. Trimming pared 4 bases from V and 6 bases from J, leaving 14 bases between. The CDR3 DNA follows: TGTGCCAGCAGCTGGGGGTTCGGGAGTGATACGCAGTATTTT. It translates to CASSWGFGSDTQYF.

This clonotype was recorded many times. The rearrangement joins TRBV28 to TRBJ2-7, with TRBD1 matching over 8 bases. V dropped 5 bases and J dropped 3; count of bases not matched to a gene: 9. CDR1 is MDHEN and CDR2 is SYDVKM in the germline V gene. The CDR3 is 15 residues long. The CDR3 nucleotides are TGTGCCAGCAGTCTCGGACAGGGATCCCTCTACGAGCAGTACTTC. Its translation: CASSLGQGSLYEQYF. Using reference TRBV28 and TRBJ2-7 for the parts outside the CDR3, the full variable domain is DVKVTQSSRYLVKRTGEKVFLECVQDMDHENMFWYRQDPGLGLRLIYFSYDVKMKEKGDIPEGYSVSREKKERFSLILESASTNQTSMYLCASSLGQGSLYEQYFGPGTRLTVT.

This clonotype was seen at least ten times. J is TRBJ2-7 and V is TRBV7-9; TRBD1 aligns across 7 bases. Trimming at V came to 5 bases and at J to 2 bases, leaving 12 bases not matched to a gene. The germline CDR1 and CDR2 sequences are SEHNR and FQNEAQ (reference sequence). This CDR3 contains 16 residues. CDR3 coding DNA: TGTGCCAGCAGCCCGGGTCGGGACAGAGCTACCTACGAGCAGTACTTC. Translation gives CASSPGRDRATYEQYF.

This rearrangement joins TRBV19 to TRBJ1-1; D might be TRBD1 (5 bases). The length of the CDR3 is 14 residues. V lost 5 bases, J lost 2 bases, and 12 bases lay in between. Germline loops: CDR1 LNHDA, CDR2 SQIVND (reference sequence). The CDR3 DNA reads as TGTGCCAGTAGTCCACGGACAAGCAACACTGAAGCTTTCTTT. Its protein product is CASSPRTSNTEAFF.

This chain uses TRBV19 with TRBJ2-5; a weak D match, TRBD1 (6 bases). The CDR3 is 15 amino acids. Trimming removed 7 bases at V and 5 bases at J, with 20 bases between. Germline V gives CDR1 LNHDA, CDR2 SQIVND (reference sequence). The CDR3 region has the DNA TGTGCCAGTACCGATCTGGCCAGGGGAGAGGAGACCCAGTACTTC. Translation: CASTDLARGEETQYF.